This paragraph covers one T cell receptor beta chain sequence. These data originate in a study of blood T cell repertoires in COVID-19. Background on the study: Whether acute or convalescent, the COVID-19 samples came from the United States, Italy and Spain. The cDNA or gDNA used as material had been derived from T cells, B-cell-depleted T cells, or PBMCs.

Under the authors' procedure: Amplifying reference gene primers gave estimates of nucleated cell counts. Only in-frame clones appear in the TCRdb table, and some are missing; sequencing was by immunoSEQ multiplex PCR. V and J calls and clone size are as listed in that table; D and trimming were resolved from the DNA. Among more than 250,000 clones, approximately 86% were seen once, and the ten largest hold 3.6%. The sample comprised peripheral blood. The sequence was obtained from a man aged 18 to 29 with active or convalescent COVID-19.

CDR3 coding DNA: TGTGCCAGCCGTAAACGGACAGGGCCCTACAATGAGCAGTTCTTC. Its translation: CASRKRTGPYNEQFF. The chain uses TRBV28 and TRBJ2-1, with TRBD1 matching over 8 bases. CDR1 is MDHEN, CDR2 SYDVKM, per germline. CDR3 length equals 15 residues. V shed 8 bases, J shed 2 bases, and the junction held 8 bases outside the gene matches. The variable domain in full, completed from reference TRBV28 and TRBJ2-1, reads DVKVTQSSRYLVKRTGEKVFLECVQDMDHENMFWYRQDPGLGLRLIYFSYDVKMKEKGDIPEGYSVSREKKERFSLILESASTNQTSMYLCASRKRTGPYNEQFFGPGTRLTVL.